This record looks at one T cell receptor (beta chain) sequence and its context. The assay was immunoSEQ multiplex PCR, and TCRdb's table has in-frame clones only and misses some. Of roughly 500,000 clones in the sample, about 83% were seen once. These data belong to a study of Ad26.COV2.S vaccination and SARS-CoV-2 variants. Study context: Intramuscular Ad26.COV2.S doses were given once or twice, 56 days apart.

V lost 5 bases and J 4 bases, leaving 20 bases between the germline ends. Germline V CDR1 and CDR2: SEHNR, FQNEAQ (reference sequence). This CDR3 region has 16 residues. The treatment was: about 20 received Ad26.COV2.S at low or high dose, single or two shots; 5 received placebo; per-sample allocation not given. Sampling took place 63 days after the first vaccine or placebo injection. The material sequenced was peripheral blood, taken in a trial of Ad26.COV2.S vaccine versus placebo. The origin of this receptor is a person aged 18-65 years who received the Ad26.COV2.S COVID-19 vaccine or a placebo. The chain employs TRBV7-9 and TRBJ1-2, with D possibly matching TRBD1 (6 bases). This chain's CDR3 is CASSPRGGGGFYGYTF. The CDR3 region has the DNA TGTGCCAGCAGCCCGAGAGGGGGTGGTGGATTCTATGGCTACACCTTC.